These 21 T cell receptor beta chains were all obtained from the same sample, sequenced in a study of cytomegalovirus exposure and HLA in healthy donors. Generated by immunoSEQ multiplex PCR, the TCRdb table keeps only in-frame clones and is missing some. The table shows some 120,000 clones, with roughly 84% occurring only once. What was sequenced was PBMCs. Source of these receptors: a woman in her thirties in good health and CMV-seronegative.

The chain recombines TRBV18 with TRBJ1-2; D unresolved. Trimming left V 4 bases short and J 2 bases short, with 8 bases between. The CDR3 extends over 13 amino acids. Germline loops: CDR1 KGHSH, CDR2 LQKENI. CDR3 residues: CASSRDKNYGYTF. CDR3 coding DNA: TGTGCCAGCTCACGCGACAAGAACTATGGCTACACCTTC.

This clone was seen a single time. The V call is TRBV7-3, the J call TRBJ2-2; 9 positions agree with TRBD2. Germline values: CDR1 SGHTA, CDR2 FQGTGA. The CDR3 runs to 16 residues. Losses at the gene ends were 5 bases for V and 7 bases for J; bases not matched to a gene: 11. This chain's CDR3 is CASSPQRRGGGGELFF. The CDR3 DNA reads as TGTGCCAGCAGCCCTCAGCGGCGGGGGGGCGGCGGGGAGCTGTTTTTT.

This clone has just one count. The CDR3 region has the DNA TGCGCCAGCAGCTTGAATACACCAAATGAAAAACTGTTTTTT. This sequence encodes CASSLNTPNEKLFF. The rearrangement links TRBV5-1 to TRBJ1-4; D gene uncertain. The V end was cut by 1 base, the J end by 5 bases, with 9 bases between. CDR3 length: 14 amino acids. CDR1 is SGHRS and CDR2 is YFSETQ in the germline V gene. The full variable domain, rest sourced from reference TRBV5-1 and TRBJ1-4, is KAGVTQTPRYLIKTRGQQVTLSCSPISGHRSVSWYQQTPGQGLQFLFEYFSETQRNKGNFPGRFSGRQFSNSRSEMNVSTLELGDSALYLCASSLNTPNEKLFFGSGTQLSVL.

The chain recombines TRBV2 with TRBJ2-3; TRBD1 might be the D (5 bases). The CDR3 runs to 14 residues. Trimming took off 6 bases at V and 2 bases at J, with 12 bases between the two ends. Germline V gene lookup returns CDR1 SNHLY and CDR2 FYNNEI. Here the CDR3 reads CASRLRQNTDTQYF. The CDR3 DNA is TGTGCCAGCAGGCTACGACAGAACACAGATACGCAGTATTTT. The complete variable domain, with remaining parts taken from reference TRBV2 and TRBJ2-3, reads EPEVTQTPSHQVTQMGQEVILRCVPISNHLYFYWYRQILGQKVEFLVSFYNNEISEKSEIFDDQFSVERPDGSNFTLKIRSTKLEDSAMYFCASRLRQNTDTQYFGPGTRLTVL.

This chain links TRBV18 with TRBJ2-1; TRBD1 agrees at 7 bases. V shed 3 bases, J shed 7 bases, and the junction held 0 bases outside the gene matches. Germline lookup yields CDR1 KGHSH and CDR2 LQKENI. This CDR3 comprises 12 residues. The CDR3 DNA reads as TGTGCCAGCTCACCGACAGGGAATGAGCAGTTCTTC. It encodes CASSPTGNEQFF.

The chain combines TRBV4-3 with TRBJ1-4, with a possible D match to TRBD1 (6 bases). Germline V gene lookup returns CDR1 LGHNA and CDR2 YSLEER. The V end lost 1 base, the J end lost 2 bases, and 17 bases lay between the germline ends. The CDR3 runs 18 residues. The CDR3 spells CASSQGRTVRSTNEKLFF. CDR3 coding DNA: TGCGCCAGCAGCCAAGGCCGGACAGTGAGGTCGACTAATGAAAAACTGTTTTTT.

CDR3: CASSGKGLAGSSTGELFF. CDR3 sequence (DNA): TGCGCCAGCAGCGGAAAGGGACTAGCGGGGAGTAGCACCGGGGAGCTGTTTTTT. The chain recombines TRBV10-2 with TRBJ2-2; 13 positions agree with TRBD2. Per the germline V gene, CDR1 is WSHSY and CDR2 is SAAADI. The trim removed 6 bases at V and 4 bases at J, leaving 11 bases unmatched. The CDR3 extends over 18 amino acids.

The J gene is TRBJ1-1, the V gene TRBV7-6; 9 nucleotides line up with TRBD1. CDR3 size: 16 residues. V gave up 1 base and J gave up 10 bases; unmatched junction bases: 13. The germline gives CDR1 SGHVS, CDR2 FNYEAQ. CDR3 region: CASSLGAGTGLFGAFF. CDR3 coding DNA: TGTGCCAGCAGCTTAGGTGCCGGGACAGGGTTGTTCGGAGCTTTCTTT.

V usage is TRBV27 and J usage is TRBJ2-5, with D perhaps matching TRBD1 (5 bases). The CDR3 has 13 residues. The germline V gene encodes CDR1 MNHEY and CDR2 SMNVEV (reference sequence). With 5 bases removed from V and 4 bases from J, the gap between germline ends came to 11 bases. This chain's CDR3 is CASSEAGRETQYF. CDR3 coding DNA: TGTGCCAGCAGTGAGGCAGGGCGAGAGACCCAGTACTTC.

V is TRBV19 and J is TRBJ1-2; D is perhaps TRBD1 (6 bases). Per germline, CDR1 LNHDA and CDR2 SQIVND (reference sequence). Trimming removed 5 bases from V and 4 bases from J, with 14 bases in between. CDR3 length equals 14 residues. CDR3 nucleotides: TGTGCCAGTAGTGCTCAGGGGAACGGCTATGGCTACACCTTC. This codes for CASSAQGNGYGYTF.

V and J are TRBV5-4 and TRBJ2-2; 7 bases match TRBD1. Germline loops: CDR1 SGHNT, CDR2 YYREEE (reference sequence). This CDR3 comprises 16 residues. The junction had 8 bases not matched to a gene; V was cut back by 4 bases and J by 2 bases. The CDR3 protein is CASSGRGQANTGELFF. CDR3 DNA: TGTGCCAGCAGCGGCCGTGGACAGGCAAACACCGGGGAGCTGTTTTTT.

The rearrangement joins TRBV14 to TRBJ2-2; 9 bases agree with TRBD1. The CDR3 covers 17 residues. Germline V gene lookup returns CDR1 SGHDN and CDR2 FVKESK. J was trimmed by 3 bases and V by 5 bases; bases with no gene match: 10. The CDR3 sequence: CASSSTGGPSYTGELFF. CDR3 bases: TGTGCCAGCAGCTCCACAGGGGGCCCTTCCTACACCGGGGAGCTGTTTTTT.

The genes are TRBV12-2 and TRBJ1-6; the tabulated D call, TRBD1, remains unverified against the DNA. TRBV12-2 is labeled a pseudogene. This CDR3 is 19 amino acids long. CDR3 amino acids: CASRLGGTAGKFSGSPLHF. CDR3 nucleotides: TGTGCAAGTCGCTTAGGGGGGACAGCAGGGAAGTTCTCTGGGTCACCCCTCCACTTT.

The chain has TRBV6-5 and TRBJ2-6, with D unclear. V dropped 4 bases and J dropped 0 bases, with 10 bases sitting between them. Germline loops: CDR1 MNHEY, CDR2 SVGAGI. This CDR3 spans 16 amino acids. The CDR3 protein is CASSSSTYSGANVLTF. The DNA of the CDR3 is TGTGCCAGCAGTTCCTCAACCTACTCTGGGGCCAACGTCCTGACTTTC.

This clone was seen only once. This chain connects TRBV6-1 to TRBJ2-7; 7 bases align to TRBD1. The germline CDR1 and CDR2 sequences are MNHNS and SASEGT. The trim removed 1 base at V and 4 bases at J, leaving 10 bases unmatched. The CDR3 consists of 16 residues. The CDR3 region has the DNA TGTGCCAGCAGTGAAGGGACAGGAGGACGAATGTACGAGCAGTACTTC. It yields the protein CASSEGTGGRMYEQYF.

The chain recombines TRBV9 with TRBJ2-1; TRBD1 matches at 7 bases. Germline trimming cut 0 bases from V and 6 bases from J; bases unmatched to any gene: 3. This CDR3 is 14 amino acids long. Germline lookup yields CDR1 SGDLS and CDR2 YYNGEE. The CDR3 DNA reads TGTGCCAGCAGCGTAGTTTCAGGGGGCAATGAGCAGTTCTTC. As protein: CASSVVSGGNEQFF.

This clone was counted once. The CDR3 is CASSSLGGRAYGYTF. The CDR3, as DNA: TGTGCCAGTAGTAGCTTGGGGGGGCGCGCCTATGGCTACACCTTC. This chain connects TRBV19 to TRBJ1-2; weak D call: TRBD1 (6 bases). The germline V gene encodes CDR1 LNHDA and CDR2 SQIVND (reference sequence). Trimming pared 4 bases from V and 4 bases from J, leaving 16 bases between. The CDR3 extends over 15 amino acids.

The chain joins TRBV7-2 to TRBJ1-1; perhaps TRBD1 as D (5 bases). V was clipped by 5 bases and J by 10 bases, with 17 bases between them. The CDR3 is made up of 13 amino acids. Per germline, CDR1 SGHTA and CDR2 FQGNSA. The CDR3 bases are TGTGCCAGCAGCCCTAATGCGGGGGAGGGAGCTTTCTTT. Amino acids: CASSPNAGEGAFF.

V and J are TRBV5-5 and TRBJ1-4; D might be TRBD1 (5 bases). This CDR3 comprises 15 residues. Germline CDR1 SGHKS, CDR2 YYEKEE (reference sequence). Trimming took 4 bases from V and 3 from J, leaving 13 bases between them. The DNA for the CDR3 is TGTGCCAGCAGCCCATTGGGGGGACCTAATGAAAAACTGTTTTTT. It codes for CASSPLGGPNEKLFF.

This chain's CDR3 is CASSLSRERARSPLHF. The CDR3 DNA reads as TGTGCCAGCAGCTTATCACGTGAGCGGGCTCGATCACCCCTCCACTTT. This chain uses TRBV7-2 with TRBJ1-6; D is ambiguous. V was trimmed by 2 bases and J by 10 bases, leaving 18 bases between them. Germline CDR1 reads SGHTA; CDR2 reads FQGNSA. This CDR3 is 16 amino acids long.

The chain carries TRBV30 and TRBJ1-6, with no clear D. V dropped 2 bases and J dropped 0 bases, with 8 bases sitting between them. This CDR3 region has 15 residues. Germline lookup yields CDR1 GTSNPN and CDR2 SVGIG (reference sequence). CDR3 DNA: TGTGCCTGGAGTTTAGAGAGCTCCTATAATTCACCCCTCCACTTT. Translation: CAWSLESSYNSPLHF.